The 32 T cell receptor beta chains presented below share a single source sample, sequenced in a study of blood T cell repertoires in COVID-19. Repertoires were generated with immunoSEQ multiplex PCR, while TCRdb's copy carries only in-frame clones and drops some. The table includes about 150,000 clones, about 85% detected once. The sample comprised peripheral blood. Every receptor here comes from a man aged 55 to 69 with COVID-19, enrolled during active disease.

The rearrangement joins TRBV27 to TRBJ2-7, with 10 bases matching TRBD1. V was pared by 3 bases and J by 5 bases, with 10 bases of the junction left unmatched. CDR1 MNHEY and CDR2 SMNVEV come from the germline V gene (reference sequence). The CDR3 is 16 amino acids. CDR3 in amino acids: CASSFFPGQGLDEQYF. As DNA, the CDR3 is TGTGCCAGCAGTTTTTTCCCGGGACAGGGGTTGGACGAGCAGTACTTC.

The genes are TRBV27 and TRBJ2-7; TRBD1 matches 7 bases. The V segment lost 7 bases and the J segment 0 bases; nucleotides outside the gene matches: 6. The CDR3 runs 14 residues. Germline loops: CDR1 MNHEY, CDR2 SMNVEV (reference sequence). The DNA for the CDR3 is TGTGCCAGCACCAAGACAGGGAGCTCCTACGAGCAGTACTTC. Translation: CASTKTGSSYEQYF.

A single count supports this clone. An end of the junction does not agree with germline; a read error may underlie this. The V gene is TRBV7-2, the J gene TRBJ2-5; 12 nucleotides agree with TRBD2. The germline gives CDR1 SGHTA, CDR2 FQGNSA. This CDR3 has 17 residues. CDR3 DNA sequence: TGTGCCAGCAGCCTAGCTGTTACTAGCGGGGGGAGGGAGACCCAGTACTTC. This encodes CASSLAVTSGGRETQYF.

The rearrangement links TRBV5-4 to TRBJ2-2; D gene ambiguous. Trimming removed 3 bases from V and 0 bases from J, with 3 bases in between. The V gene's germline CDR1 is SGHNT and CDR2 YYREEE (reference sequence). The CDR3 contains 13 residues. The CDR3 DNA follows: TGTGCCAGCAGCTCGGCGAACACCGGGGAGCTGTTTTTT. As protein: CASSSANTGELFF.

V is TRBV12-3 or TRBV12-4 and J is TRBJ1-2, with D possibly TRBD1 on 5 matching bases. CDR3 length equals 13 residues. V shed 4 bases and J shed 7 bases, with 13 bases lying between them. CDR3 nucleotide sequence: TGTGCCAGCAGTTCTTGGGGCGCCGGTGGCTACACCTTC. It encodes CASSSWGAGGYTF.

CDR3 DNA: TGTGCCAGCTCCCCCGGGACAGGGGGATTAGGCCAGCCCCAGCATTTT. Amino acids: CASSPGTGGLGQPQHF. J is TRBJ1-5 and V is TRBV18; 11 nucleotides line up with TRBD1. Trimming cost V 6 bases and J 7 bases; bases outside gene matches: 11. Germline V CDR1 and CDR2: KGHSH, LQKENI. This CDR3 is 16 amino acids long.

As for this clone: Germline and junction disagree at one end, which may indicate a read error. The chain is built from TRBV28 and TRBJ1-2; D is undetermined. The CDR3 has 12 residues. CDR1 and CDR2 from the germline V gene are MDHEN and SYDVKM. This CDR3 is CASSFISGRRIF. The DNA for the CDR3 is TGTGCCAGCAGTTTTATCAGTGGGCGAAGAATCTTC.

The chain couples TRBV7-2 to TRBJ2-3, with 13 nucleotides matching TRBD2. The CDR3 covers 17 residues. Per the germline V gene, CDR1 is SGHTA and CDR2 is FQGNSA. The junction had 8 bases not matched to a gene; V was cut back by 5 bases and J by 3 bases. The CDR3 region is CASSPPGLAGRTDTQYF. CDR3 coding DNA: TGTGCCAGCAGCCCACCGGGACTAGCGGGGCGGACAGATACGCAGTATTTT.

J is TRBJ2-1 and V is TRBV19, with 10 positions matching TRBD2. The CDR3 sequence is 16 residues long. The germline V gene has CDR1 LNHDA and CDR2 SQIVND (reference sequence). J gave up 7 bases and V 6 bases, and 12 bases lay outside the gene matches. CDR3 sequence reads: CASSRVAGGRENEQFF. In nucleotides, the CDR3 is TGTGCCAGTAGCAGGGTAGCGGGGGGTCGCGAAAATGAGCAGTTCTTC.

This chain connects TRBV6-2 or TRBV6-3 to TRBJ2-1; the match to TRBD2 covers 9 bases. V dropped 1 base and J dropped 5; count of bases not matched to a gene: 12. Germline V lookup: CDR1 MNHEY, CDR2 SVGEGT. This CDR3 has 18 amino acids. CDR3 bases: TGTGCCAGCAGTTACTTGAGCGGGGGGCCCACTGTCGACAATGAGCAGTTCTTC. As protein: CASSYLSGGPTVDNEQFF.

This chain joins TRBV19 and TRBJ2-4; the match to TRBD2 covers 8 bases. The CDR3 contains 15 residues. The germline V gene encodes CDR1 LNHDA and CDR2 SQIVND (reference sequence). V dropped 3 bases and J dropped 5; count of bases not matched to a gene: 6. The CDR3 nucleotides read TGTGCCAGTAGTATTAAGCGGGGGATCGAAAACATTCAGTACTTC. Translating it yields CASSIKRGIENIQYF.

The CDR3 DNA reads as TGCAGCGTCACAGGGAACGCTAATGAAAAACTGTTTTTT. Amino acid sequence: CSVTGNANEKLFF. The chain is built from TRBV29-1 and TRBJ1-4, with a possible D match to TRBD1 (6 bases). Deletions cut 6 bases from V and 3 bases from J, with 11 bases between. Germline-derived CDR1 and CDR2 are SQVTM and ANQGSEA. This CDR3 has 13 residues.

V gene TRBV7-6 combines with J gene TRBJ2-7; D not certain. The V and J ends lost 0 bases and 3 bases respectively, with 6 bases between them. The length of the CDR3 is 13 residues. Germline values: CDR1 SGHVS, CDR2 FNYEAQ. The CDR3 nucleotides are TGTGCCAGCAGCTTAGCGCTCAGCTACGAGCAGTACTTC. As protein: CASSLALSYEQYF.

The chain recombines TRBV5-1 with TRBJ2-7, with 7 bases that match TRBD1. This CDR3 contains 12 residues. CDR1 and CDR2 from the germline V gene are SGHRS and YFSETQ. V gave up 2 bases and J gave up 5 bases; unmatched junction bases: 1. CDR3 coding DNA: TGCGCCAGCAGCTTCGACAGGGACGAGCAGTACTTC. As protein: CASSFDRDEQYF.

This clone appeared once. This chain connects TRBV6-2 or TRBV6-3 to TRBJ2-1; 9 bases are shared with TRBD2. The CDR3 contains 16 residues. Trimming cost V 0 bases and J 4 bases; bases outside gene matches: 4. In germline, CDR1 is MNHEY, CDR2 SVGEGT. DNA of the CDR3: TGTGCCAGCAGTTACTCCCAGGCGGGGGGGTACAATGAGCAGTTCTTC. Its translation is CASSYSQAGGYNEQFF.

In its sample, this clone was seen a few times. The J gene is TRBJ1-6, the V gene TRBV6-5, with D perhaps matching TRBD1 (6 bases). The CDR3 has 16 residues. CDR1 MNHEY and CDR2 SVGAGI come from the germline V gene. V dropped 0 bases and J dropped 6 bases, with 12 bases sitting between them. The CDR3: CASSYSAQGTNSPLHF. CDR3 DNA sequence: TGTGCCAGCAGTTACTCAGCCCAGGGGACTAATTCACCCCTCCACTTT.

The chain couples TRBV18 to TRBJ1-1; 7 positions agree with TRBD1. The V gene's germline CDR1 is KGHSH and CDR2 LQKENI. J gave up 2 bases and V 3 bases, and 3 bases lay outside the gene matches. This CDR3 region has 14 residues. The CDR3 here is CASSPAGGNTEAFF. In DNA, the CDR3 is TGTGCCAGCTCACCGGCAGGGGGTAACACTGAAGCTTTCTTT.

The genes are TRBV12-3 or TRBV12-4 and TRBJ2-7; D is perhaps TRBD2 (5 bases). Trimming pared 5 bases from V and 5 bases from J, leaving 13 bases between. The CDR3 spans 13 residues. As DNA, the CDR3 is TGTGCCAGCAGTCCCGGAAGCGGCCACGAGCAGTACTTC. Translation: CASSPGSGHEQYF.

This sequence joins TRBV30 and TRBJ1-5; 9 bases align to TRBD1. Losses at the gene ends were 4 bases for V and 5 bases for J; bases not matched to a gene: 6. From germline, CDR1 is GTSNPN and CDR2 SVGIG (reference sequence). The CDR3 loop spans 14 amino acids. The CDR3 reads CAWNPGDRDQPQHF. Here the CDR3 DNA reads TGTGCCTGGAATCCCGGGGACAGGGATCAGCCCCAGCATTTT.

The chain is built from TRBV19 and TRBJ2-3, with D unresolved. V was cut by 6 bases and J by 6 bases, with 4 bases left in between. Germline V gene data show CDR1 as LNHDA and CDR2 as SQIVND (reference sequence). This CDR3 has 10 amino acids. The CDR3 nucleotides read TGTGCCAGTAGAGCGGATACGCAGTATTTT. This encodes CASRADTQYF.

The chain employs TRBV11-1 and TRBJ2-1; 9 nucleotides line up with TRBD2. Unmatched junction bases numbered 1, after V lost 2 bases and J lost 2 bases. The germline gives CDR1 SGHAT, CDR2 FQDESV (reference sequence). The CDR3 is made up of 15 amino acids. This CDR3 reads CASSLSSGTYNEQFF. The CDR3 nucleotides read TGTGCCAGCAGCTTATCTAGCGGGACCTACAATGAGCAGTTCTTC.

The CDR3 nucleotides read TGCGCCAGCAGCTTTGAAGGGAGAGATAATTCACCCCTCCACTTT. Encoded protein: CASSFEGRDNSPLHF. V is TRBV5-1 and J is TRBJ1-6; D not certain. The ends were cut back, 2 bases at V and 5 bases at J, with 11 bases in the middle. The CDR3 length is 15 residues. Germline-derived CDR1 and CDR2 are SGHRS and YFSETQ.

The CDR3: CASKLQGDSGNTIYF. The CDR3 DNA follows: TGTGCCAGCAAGCTACAGGGTGACTCTGGAAACACCATATATTTT. J is TRBJ1-3 and V is TRBV2, with D perhaps matching TRBD1 (6 bases). The germline gives CDR1 SNHLY, CDR2 FYNNEI. The ends were cut back, 7 bases at V and 0 bases at J, with 13 bases in the middle. This CDR3 comprises 15 residues.

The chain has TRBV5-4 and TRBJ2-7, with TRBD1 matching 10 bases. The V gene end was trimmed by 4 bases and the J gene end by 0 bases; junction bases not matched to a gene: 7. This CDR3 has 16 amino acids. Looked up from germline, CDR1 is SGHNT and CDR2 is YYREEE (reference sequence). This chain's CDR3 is CASSDGWTGGSYEQYF. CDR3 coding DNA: TGTGCCAGCAGCGATGGATGGACAGGGGGCTCCTACGAGCAGTACTTC.

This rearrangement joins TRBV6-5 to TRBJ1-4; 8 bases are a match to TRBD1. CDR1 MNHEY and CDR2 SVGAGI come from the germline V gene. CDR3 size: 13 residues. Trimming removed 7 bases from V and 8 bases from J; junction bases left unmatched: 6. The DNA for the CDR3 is TGTGCCAGCATCCAGGGGGCCGGGGAAAAACTGTTTTTT. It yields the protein CASIQGAGEKLFF.

DNA for the CDR3: TGTGCCAGCAGTTTTGAGGGCTTGAACACCGGGGAGCTGTTTTTT. This translates into CASSFEGLNTGELFF. The genes are TRBV27 and TRBJ2-2; a weak D match, TRBD2 (5 bases). The CDR3 is made up of 15 amino acids. V lost 3 bases and J 1 base, leaving 9 bases between the germline ends. Germline V gene data show CDR1 as MNHEY and CDR2 as SMNVEV (reference sequence).

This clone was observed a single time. Here the CDR3 DNA reads TGTGCCACCAGCAGTCCAGGTATGGGCGATAGGTATGGCTACACCTTC. It specifies CATSSPGMGDRYGYTF. The chain carries TRBV15 and TRBJ1-2; D is unresolved. CDR1 LNHNV and CDR2 YYDKDF come from the germline V gene (reference sequence). V lost 3 bases to trimming and J lost 5 bases, with 19 bases between them. The CDR3 loop spans 16 amino acids.

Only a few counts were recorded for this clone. Written as DNA, the CDR3 is TGTGCCAGCAGCCAAGTTGGGGCTAGCGGATTCACAGATACGCAGTATTTT. This encodes CASSQVGASGFTDTQYF. This chain links TRBV3-1 (or the pseudogene TRBV3-2) with TRBJ2-3; 7 bases line up with TRBD2. Trimming at V came to 1 base and at J to 2 bases, leaving 9 bases not matched to a gene. This CDR3 is built from 17 residues. Germline-derived CDR1 and CDR2 are LGHDT and YNNKEL (reference sequence).

CDR3 sequence reads: CASSGLGNEQFF. The CDR3 region has the DNA TGTGCCAGCAGCGGACTAGGAAATGAGCAGTTCTTC. The V gene is TRBV11-2, the J gene TRBJ2-1, with TRBD2 identical over 7 bases. Germline CDR1 and CDR2: SGHAT and FQNNGV. The CDR3 extends over 12 amino acids. The trim removed 5 bases at V and 7 bases at J, leaving 2 bases unmatched.

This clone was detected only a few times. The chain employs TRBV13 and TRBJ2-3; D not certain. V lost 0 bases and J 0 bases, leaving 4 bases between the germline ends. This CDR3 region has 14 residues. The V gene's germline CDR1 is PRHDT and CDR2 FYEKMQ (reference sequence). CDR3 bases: TGTGCCAGCAGCTTAGGCCTTAGCACAGATACGCAGTATTTT. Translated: CASSLGLSTDTQYF.

DNA for the CDR3: TGCAGTGCTAGTTCCGGGACAGGTCGTTACACTGAAGCTTTCTTT. This translates into CSASSGTGRYTEAFF. V usage is TRBV20-1 and J usage is TRBJ1-1; TRBD1 aligns across 8 bases. V lost 3 bases and J lost 3; bases outside the gene matches: 9. Germline CDR1 reads DFQATT; CDR2 reads SNEGSKA (reference sequence). The CDR3 consists of 15 residues.

The CDR3 DNA is TGTGCCAGCTCAAGGGACAGAGGCTCTGGGGCCAACGTCCTGACTTTC. Translation: CASSRDRGSGANVLTF. The V gene is TRBV18, the J gene TRBJ2-6; the match to TRBD1 covers 7 bases. V was clipped by 5 bases and J by 0 bases; unmatched bases: 4. This CDR3 spans 16 amino acids. Germline V gives CDR1 KGHSH, CDR2 LQKENI.